This T cell receptor beta chain was sequenced during a study of blood T cells in healthy people across ages. No fewer than 5.5 micrograms of total RNA were isolated from every sample. Using a J-beta primer mix together with a sample-barcoded 5' primer, a second PCR was run for 7 to 11 cycles. Each cDNA molecule carried a tag from a template-switch adaptor that contained 12 random nucleotides. From the 5' RACE reads, TCRdb called clonotypes with MiXCR, one entry per CDR3 protein. There are 600,000 or so distinct CDR3 sequences in the sample; about 21% occur only once, and under 4% lies in the top ten. The junction had 6 bases not matched to a gene; V was cut back by 5 bases and J by 5 bases. Germline loops: CDR1 SGHVS, CDR2 FQNEAQ. This CDR3 region has 15 residues. This clonotype was picked up a small number of times.

V is TRBV7-8 and J is TRBJ2-7, with TRBD2 matching over 13 bases. This clonotype was sampled from a man aged 65-85 years in good health. The sequenced material came from blood. CDR3 in amino acids: CASSERTSGGHEQYF. CDR3 nucleotides: TGTGCCAGCAGCGAACGGACTAGCGGGGGACACGAGCAGTACTTC. The complete variable domain, with remaining parts taken from reference TRBV7-8 and TRBJ2-7, reads GAGVSQSPRYKVAKRGQDVALRCDPISGHVSLFWYQQALGQGPEFLTYFQNEAQLDKSGLPSDRFFAERPEGSVSTLKIQRTQQEDSAVYLCASSERTSGGHEQYFGPGTRLTVT.